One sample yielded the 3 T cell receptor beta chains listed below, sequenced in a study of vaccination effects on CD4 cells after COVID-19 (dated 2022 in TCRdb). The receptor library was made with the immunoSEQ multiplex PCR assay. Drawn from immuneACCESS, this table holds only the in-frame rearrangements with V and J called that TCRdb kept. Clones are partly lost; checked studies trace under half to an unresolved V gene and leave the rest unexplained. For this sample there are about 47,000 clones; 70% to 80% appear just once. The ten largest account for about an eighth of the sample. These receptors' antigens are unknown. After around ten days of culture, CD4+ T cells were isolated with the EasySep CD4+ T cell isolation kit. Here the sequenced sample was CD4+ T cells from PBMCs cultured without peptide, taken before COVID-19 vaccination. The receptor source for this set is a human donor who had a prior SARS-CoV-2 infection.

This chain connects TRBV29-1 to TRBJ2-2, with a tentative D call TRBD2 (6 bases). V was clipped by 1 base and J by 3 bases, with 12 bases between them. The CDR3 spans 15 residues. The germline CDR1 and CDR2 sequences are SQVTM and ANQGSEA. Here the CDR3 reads CSVEVGGFYTGELFF. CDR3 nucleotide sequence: TGCAGCGTTGAAGTTGGGGGGTTTTACACCGGGGAGCTGTTTTTT.

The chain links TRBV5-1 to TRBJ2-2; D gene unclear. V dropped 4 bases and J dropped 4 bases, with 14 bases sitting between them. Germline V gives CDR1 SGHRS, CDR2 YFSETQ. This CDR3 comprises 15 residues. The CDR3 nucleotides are TGCGCCAGCAGCCACGGCCGGAGTGCCACCGGGGAGCTGTTTTTT. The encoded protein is CASSHGRSATGELFF.

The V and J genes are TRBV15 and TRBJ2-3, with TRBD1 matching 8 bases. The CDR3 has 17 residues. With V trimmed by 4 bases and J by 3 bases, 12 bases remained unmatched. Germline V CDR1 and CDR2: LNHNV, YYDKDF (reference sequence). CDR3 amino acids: CATSTLLGTGLTDTQYF. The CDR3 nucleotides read TGTGCCACCAGCACATTGCTCGGGACAGGTCTTACAGATACGCAGTATTTT.